This note documents a single T cell receptor (beta chain) sequence. Its antigen is unknown. This sample was included in a study of beta chain features in type 1 diabetes. J was trimmed by 4 bases and V by 0 bases; bases with no gene match: 5. Per the germline V gene, CDR1 is SGHTA and CDR2 is FQGTGA. The CDR3 is 15 amino acids. Markers CD45RO/CCR7/CD25/CD127/CD95/CD27 served to sort CD4+ naive, central memory, regulatory and stem cell-like memory cells. Each of the sorted populations had a purity greater than 95%. TCRB transcripts that were expressed got sequenced, as all of the isolated RNA had been reverse transcribed. Some clones are missing from TCRdb's copy, which holds only in-frame ones; the method was immunoSEQ multiplex PCR. The sample records a few hundred thousand clones, more than 13% being singletons. Study-wide points: Fewer insertions but more deletions were seen at VDJ junctions in type 1 diabetes patients. There was no resolution here of whether HLA type influences TCRB rearrangement.

The clonotype was recovered from a young woman in good health. V usage is TRBV7-3 and J usage is TRBJ2-5; 7 positions match TRBD2. The sequencing sample was made of naive CD4+ T cells from blood. The CDR3 reads CASSLTAGVGETQYF. The CDR3 DNA reads TGTGCCAGCAGCTTAACGGCGGGAGTAGGAGAGACCCAGTACTTC. Full variable domain (rest looked up from reference TRBV7-3 and TRBJ2-5): GAGVSQTPSNKVTEKGKYVELRCDPISGHTALYWYRQSLGQGPEFLIYFQGTGAADDSGLPNDRFFAVRPEGSVSTLKIQRTERGDSAVYLCASSLTAGVGETQYFGPGTRLLVL.